One and the same sample provided the 2 T cell receptor beta chains below, sequenced in a study of blood T cells in healthy people across ages. Combining a sample-barcoded 5' primer with a J-beta primer mix, a second PCR ran for roughly 7 to 12 cycles. TCRdb used MiXCR to reprocess the 5' RACE reads, holding one entry per CDR3 protein. Of about 1 million distinct CDR3 sequences in the sample, 45% were seen once. Sequenced material: blood. These receptors came from a woman aged 60 to 75 in good health.

This clonotype has a handful of counts. V gene TRBV6-5 combines with J gene TRBJ2-1, with 10 nucleotides matching TRBD2. This CDR3 has 16 residues. Per germline, CDR1 MNHEY and CDR2 SVGAGI. After removal of 5 bases from V and 2 bases from J, the junction contained 6 bases not matched to a gene. In nucleotides, the CDR3 is TGTGCCAGCAGTATCCGTAGCGGGAGGCCCTACAATGAGCAGTTCTTC. Translation: CASSIRSGRPYNEQFF.

This clonotype was counted a few times. The chain recombines TRBV7-2 with TRBJ2-3; 7 nucleotides match TRBD1. This CDR3 spans 18 amino acids. The germline V gene encodes CDR1 SGHTA and CDR2 FQGNSA. Trimming took 3 bases from V and 0 from J; bases not matched to a gene: 12. The CDR3 reads CASSFLPPRDSSTDTQYF. Here the CDR3 DNA reads TGTGCCAGCAGCTTTCTCCCTCCCCGGGACAGCAGCACAGATACGCAGTATTTT.